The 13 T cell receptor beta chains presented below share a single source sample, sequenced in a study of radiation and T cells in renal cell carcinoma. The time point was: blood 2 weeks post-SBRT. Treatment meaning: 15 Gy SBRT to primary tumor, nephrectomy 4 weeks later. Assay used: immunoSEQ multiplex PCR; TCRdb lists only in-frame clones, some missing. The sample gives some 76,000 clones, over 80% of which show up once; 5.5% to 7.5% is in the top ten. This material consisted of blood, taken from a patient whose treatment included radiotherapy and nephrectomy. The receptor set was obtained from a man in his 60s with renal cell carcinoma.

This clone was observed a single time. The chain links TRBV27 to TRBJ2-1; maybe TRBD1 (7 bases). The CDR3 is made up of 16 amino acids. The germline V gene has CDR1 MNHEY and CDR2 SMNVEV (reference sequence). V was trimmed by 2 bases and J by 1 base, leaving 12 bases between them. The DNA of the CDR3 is TGTGCCAGCAGTTTAGGAGGGGGCGGTTCCTACAATGAGCAGTTCTTC. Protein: CASSLGGGGSYNEQFF.

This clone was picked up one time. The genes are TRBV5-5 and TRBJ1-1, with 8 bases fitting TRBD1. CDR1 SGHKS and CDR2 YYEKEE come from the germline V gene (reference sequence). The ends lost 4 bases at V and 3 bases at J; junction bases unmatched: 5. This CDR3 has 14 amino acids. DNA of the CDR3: TGTGCCAGCAGCCATGGACAGGGCTACACTGAAGCTTTCTTT. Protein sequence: CASSHGQGYTEAFF.

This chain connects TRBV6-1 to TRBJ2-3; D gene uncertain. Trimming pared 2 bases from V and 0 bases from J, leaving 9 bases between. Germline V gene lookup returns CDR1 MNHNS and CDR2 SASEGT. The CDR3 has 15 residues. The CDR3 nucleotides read TGTGCCAGCAGTGAACGTTTTGGGAGCACAGATACGCAGTATTTT. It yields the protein CASSERFGSTDTQYF.

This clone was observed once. The CDR3 sequence is CASSLALGTGGYEQYF. Here the CDR3 DNA reads TGTGCCAGCAGCTTAGCGCTGGGGACAGGGGGATACGAGCAGTACTTC. This rearrangement joins TRBV7-9 to TRBJ2-7, with TRBD1 identical over 11 bases. The CDR3 consists of 16 residues. J gave up 4 bases and V 0 bases, and 5 bases lay outside the gene matches. Germline CDR1 is SEHNR and CDR2 is FQNEAQ (reference sequence).

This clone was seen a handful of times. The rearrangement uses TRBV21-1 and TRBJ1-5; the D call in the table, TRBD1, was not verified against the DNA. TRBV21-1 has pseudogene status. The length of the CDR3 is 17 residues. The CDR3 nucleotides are TGTGCCAGCAGCGTTCCACCCAGGGGGCAAGGCAATCAGCCCCAGCATTTT. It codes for CASSVPPRGQGNQPQHF.

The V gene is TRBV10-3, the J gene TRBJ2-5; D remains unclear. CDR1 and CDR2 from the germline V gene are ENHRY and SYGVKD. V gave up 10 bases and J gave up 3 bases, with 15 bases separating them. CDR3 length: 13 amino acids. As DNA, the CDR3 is TGTGCCACCTCGTACGGCCCCGAAGAGACCCAGTACTTC. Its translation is CATSYGPEETQYF.

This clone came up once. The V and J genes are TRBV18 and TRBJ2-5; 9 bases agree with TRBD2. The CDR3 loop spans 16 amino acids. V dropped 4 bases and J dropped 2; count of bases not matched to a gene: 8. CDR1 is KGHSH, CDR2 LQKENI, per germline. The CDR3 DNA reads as TGTGCCAGCTCACAGGGGGCTAGCGGGACACAAGAGACCCAGTACTTC. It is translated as CASSQGASGTQETQYF.

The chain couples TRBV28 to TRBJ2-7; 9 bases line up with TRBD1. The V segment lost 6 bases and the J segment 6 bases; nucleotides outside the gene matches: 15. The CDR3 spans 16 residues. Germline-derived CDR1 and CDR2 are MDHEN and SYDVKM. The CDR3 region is CASSPSGDRVPFEQYF. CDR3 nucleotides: TGTGCCAGCAGCCCATCGGGGGACAGGGTCCCCTTCGAGCAGTACTTC.

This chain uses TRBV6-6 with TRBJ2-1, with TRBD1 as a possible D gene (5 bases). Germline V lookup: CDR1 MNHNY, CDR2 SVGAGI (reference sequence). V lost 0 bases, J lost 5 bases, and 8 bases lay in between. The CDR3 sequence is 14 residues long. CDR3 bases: TGTGCCAGCAGTTACTCGACAGAACACAATGAGCAGTTCTTC. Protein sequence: CASSYSTEHNEQFF.

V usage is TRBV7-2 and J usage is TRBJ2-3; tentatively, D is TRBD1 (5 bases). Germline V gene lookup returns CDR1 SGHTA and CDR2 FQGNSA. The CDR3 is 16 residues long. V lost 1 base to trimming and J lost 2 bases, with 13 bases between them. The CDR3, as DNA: TGTGCCAGCAGCTTAGAGGGGATCAGATACACAGATACGCAGTATTTT. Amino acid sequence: CASSLEGIRYTDTQYF.

The CDR3: CASSLWGDRALDISGLKSTDTQYF. DNA for the CDR3: TGCGCCAGCAGCTTGTGGGGGGACAGGGCCCTCGACATTAGCGGATTAAAAAGCACAGATACGCAGTATTTT. This rearrangement joins TRBV5-1 to TRBJ2-3; 9 bases are shared with TRBD1. V lost 1 base to trimming and J lost 0 bases; unmatched junction nucleotides: 27. This CDR3 contains 24 residues. Looked up from germline, CDR1 is SGHRS and CDR2 is YFSETQ.

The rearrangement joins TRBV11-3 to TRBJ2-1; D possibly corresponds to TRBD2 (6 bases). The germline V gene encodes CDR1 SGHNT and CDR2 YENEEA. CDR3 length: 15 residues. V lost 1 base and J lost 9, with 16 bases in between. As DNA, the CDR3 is TGTGCCAGCAGCTTAGCCTCAGGGTTGGAGGGTGAGCAGTTCTTC. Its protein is CASSLASGLEGEQFF.

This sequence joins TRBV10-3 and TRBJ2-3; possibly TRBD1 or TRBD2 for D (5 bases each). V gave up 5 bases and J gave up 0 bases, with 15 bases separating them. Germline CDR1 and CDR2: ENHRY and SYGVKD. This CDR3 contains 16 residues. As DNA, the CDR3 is TGTGCCATCAGTCGAGGGGCCCCAGGGAGCACAGATACGCAGTATTTT. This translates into CAISRGAPGSTDTQYF.